One sample yielded the 23 T cell receptor beta chains listed below, sequenced in a study of blood T cell repertoires in COVID-19. Generated by immunoSEQ multiplex PCR, the TCRdb table keeps only in-frame clones and is missing some. The table shows a few hundred thousand clones, with 75% to 90% occurring only once. Sequences were obtained from PBMCs or T cells enriched from blood (not recorded which). The receptors were gathered from a woman between 50 and 59 years old who had recovered from COVID-19.

The chain uses TRBV10-3 and TRBJ2-7; TRBD1 aligns across 7 bases. Germline values: CDR1 ENHRY, CDR2 SYGVKD. V trimming: 8 bases; J trimming: 2 bases; junction bases outside the gene matches: 12. The CDR3 has 15 amino acids. In nucleotides, the CDR3 is TGTGCCATCCAAACGTCCGGGACAGCTACCTACGAGCAGTACTTC. Translating gives CAIQTSGTATYEQYF.

In its sample, this clone was seen a few times. The J gene is TRBJ2-1, the V gene TRBV5-1; D may be TRBD1 (6 bases). The CDR3 covers 15 residues. The V gene lost 0 bases and the J gene lost 2 bases, with 9 bases spanning the gap. Germline CDR1 reads SGHRS; CDR2 reads YFSETQ. The CDR3 coding sequence is TGCGCCAGCAGCTTGGGACAGGTAACCTACAATGAGCAGTTCTTC. Its translation: CASSLGQVTYNEQFF. Full variable domain (remainder filled in from reference TRBV5-1 and TRBJ2-1): KAGVTQTPRYLIKTRGQQVTLSCSPISGHRSVSWYQQTPGQGLQFLFEYFSETQRNKGNFPGRFSGRQFSNSRSEMNVSTLELGDSALYLCASSLGQVTYNEQFFGPGTRLTVL.

The chain has TRBV28 and TRBJ2-4; a weak D match, TRBD1 (6 bases). The CDR3 covers 13 residues. Trimming took 8 bases from V and 3 from J, leaving 11 bases between them. Looked up from germline, CDR1 is MDHEN and CDR2 is SYDVKM. DNA of the CDR3: TGTGCCAGCCAAGACAGGTTCAAAAACATTCAGTACTTC. Translation gives CASQDRFKNIQYF.

This rearrangement joins TRBV15 to TRBJ2-1, with TRBD2 matching over 7 bases. V lost 4 bases and J lost 10; bases outside the gene matches: 13. The CDR3 consists of 15 residues. Per germline, CDR1 LNHNV and CDR2 YYDKDF (reference sequence). This CDR3 is CATSNRLAWSQEQFF. For the CDR3, the DNA is TGTGCCACCAGCAATCGACTAGCTTGGAGTCAAGAGCAGTTCTTC.

V usage is TRBV11-2 and J usage is TRBJ2-2; 7 bases are shared with TRBD2. Germline CDR1 reads SGHAT; CDR2 reads FQNNGV. The CDR3 sequence is 14 residues long. V lost 6 bases to trimming and J lost 7 bases; unmatched junction nucleotides: 8. The CDR3 region has the DNA TGTGCCAGCAGAGGGCGGGAGTATGGCGGGGAGCTGTTTTTT. Amino acids: CASRGREYGGELFF.

This chain connects TRBV5-1 to TRBJ1-2; a possible D gene is TRBD1 (5 bases). The CDR3 runs 14 residues. V lost 4 bases to trimming and J lost 4 bases, with 14 bases between them. In germline, CDR1 is SGHRS, CDR2 YFSETQ. CDR3 nucleotide sequence: TGCGCCAGCAGCGGAATCACAGGAAGCTATGGCTACACCTTC. The encoded protein is CASSGITGSYGYTF.

The rearrangement joins TRBV7-9 to TRBJ1-1; possibly TRBD1 for D (6 bases). This CDR3 spans 15 amino acids. Germline V lookup: CDR1 SEHNR, CDR2 FQNEAQ (reference sequence). Trimming cost V 0 bases and J 4 bases, with 12 bases left between them. The CDR3 here is CASSLATGRITEAFF. In DNA form, the CDR3 reads TGTGCCAGCAGCTTAGCCACAGGGCGGATCACTGAAGCTTTCTTT. The full variable domain, completed using reference TRBV7-9 and TRBJ1-1, is DTGVSQNPRHKITKRGQNVTFRCDPISEHNRLYWYRQTLGQGPEFLTYFQNEAQLEKSRLLSDRFSAERPKGSFSTLEIQRTEQGDSAMYLCASSLATGRITEAFFGQGTRLTVV.

The chain uses TRBV6-6 and TRBJ1-1, with TRBD1 matching 7 bases. CDR1 is MNHNY, CDR2 SVGAGI, per germline (reference sequence). The CDR3 has 12 amino acids. With 2 bases clipped from V and 8 bases from J, the junction kept 2 bases outside the gene matches. CDR3 region: CASSYETGEAFF. The CDR3 DNA is TGTGCCAGCAGTTACGAGACAGGGGAAGCTTTCTTT.

The gene calls are TRBV28 and TRBJ2-7, with 9 bases identical to TRBD1. Germline CDR1 reads MDHEN; CDR2 reads SYDVKM. This CDR3 is 15 amino acids long. The J segment lost 2 bases and the V segment lost 6 bases, leaving 8 bases of the junction unmatched. CDR3 loop: CASRSTGTGPYEQYF. For the CDR3, the DNA is TGTGCCAGCAGATCGACCGGGACAGGGCCCTACGAGCAGTACTTC.

This chain connects TRBV2 to TRBJ1-2; the D gene is possibly TRBD1 (5 bases). This CDR3 spans 16 amino acids. V was shortened by 3 bases and J by 5 bases, with 19 bases between the two germline ends. The V gene's germline CDR1 is SNHLY and CDR2 FYNNEI. The CDR3 protein is CASSDGGDRVIYGYTF. Written as DNA, the CDR3 is TGTGCCAGCAGTGACGGCGGAGACAGAGTGATATATGGCTACACCTTC. Using reference TRBV2 and TRBJ1-2 for the parts outside the CDR3, the full variable domain is EPEVTQTPSHQVTQMGQEVILRCVPISNHLYFYWYRQILGQKVEFLVSFYNNEISEKSEIFDDQFSVERPDGSNFTLKIRSTKLEDSAMYFCASSDGGDRVIYGYTFGSGTRLTVV.

This clone was seen a handful of times. V is TRBV4-1 and J is TRBJ2-1; 12 positions match TRBD1. From germline, CDR1 is MGHRA and CDR2 YSYEKL. The CDR3 consists of 15 residues. The V segment lost 3 bases and the J segment 8 bases; nucleotides outside the gene matches: 5. In DNA form, the CDR3 reads TGCGCCAGCAGCCACCCGGGACAGGGGGCTTATGAGCAGTTCTTC. This codes for CASSHPGQGAYEQFF.

The table lists this clone with a count of one. The V and J genes are TRBV27 and TRBJ2-7, with D tentatively TRBD2 (5 bases). With 2 bases removed from V and 2 bases from J, the gap between germline ends came to 16 bases. Germline V gene lookup returns CDR1 MNHEY and CDR2 SMNVEV (reference sequence). This CDR3 region has 16 residues. The CDR3 protein is CASSLGVGVTPYEQYF. For the CDR3, the DNA is TGTGCCAGCAGTTTAGGGGTCGGGGTGACGCCCTACGAGCAGTACTTC.

The genes are TRBV2 and TRBJ1-5; D gene unclear. This CDR3 region has 13 residues. With 8 bases removed from V and 0 bases from J, the gap between germline ends came to 8 bases. CDR1 SNHLY and CDR2 FYNNEI come from the germline V gene. The CDR3 reads CASSGNSNQPQHF. The CDR3 DNA is TGTGCCAGCTCCGGTAATAGCAATCAGCCCCAGCATTTT.

V usage is TRBV4-2 and J usage is TRBJ1-4; maybe TRBD1 (6 bases). The germline gives CDR1 LGHNA, CDR2 YNFKEQ. Trimming stripped 6 bases from V and 3 bases from J, with 14 bases between. This CDR3 is built from 15 residues. CDR3 protein: CASRLQDRANEKLFF. The CDR3 bases are TGTGCCAGCAGGCTTCAGGACAGAGCTAATGAAAAACTGTTTTTT.

This chain joins TRBV9 and TRBJ2-1; 7 bases map to TRBD2. Germline V lookup: CDR1 SGDLS, CDR2 YYNGEE. Trimming cost V 7 bases and J 10 bases; bases outside gene matches: 14. The CDR3 consists of 14 residues. The CDR3 sequence is CASQHQRAGGEQFF. The CDR3 nucleotides are TGTGCCAGCCAACACCAGCGGGCCGGGGGGGAGCAGTTCTTC.

The chain combines TRBV12-3 or TRBV12-4 with TRBJ1-5; unclear D gene. Trimming removed 6 bases from V and 4 bases from J, with 10 bases in between. CDR3 length: 13 amino acids. The CDR3 DNA is TGTGCCAGCAGGTTGGGAGGAAATCAGCCCCAGCATTTT. Amino acid sequence: CASRLGGNQPQHF.

This chain links TRBV10-3 with TRBJ1-2; D may be TRBD1 (6 bases). This CDR3 region has 15 residues. V was trimmed by 6 bases and J by 3 bases, leaving 17 bases between them. Germline CDR1 ENHRY, CDR2 SYGVKD. In DNA, the CDR3 is TGTGCCATCAGCCGTCGGGAACAGGGCGACTATGGCTACACCTTC. This sequence encodes CAISRREQGDYGYTF.

On this clone: The junction departs from germline at one end; a sequencing error may be responsible. The chain carries TRBV27 and TRBJ2-7; TRBD2 matches 10 bases. The CDR3 runs 18 residues. Germline CDR1 is MNHEY and CDR2 is SMNVEV (reference sequence). The DNA of the CDR3 is TGTGCCAGCAGTATATCTAGCGGGAGTAATCGACTATATGGTGAGCAGTACTTC. The encoded protein is CASSISSGSNRLYGEQYF.

The genes are TRBV2 and TRBJ1-2; 9 bases are a match to TRBD1. Germline V lookup: CDR1 SNHLY, CDR2 FYNNEI. The CDR3 length is 13 residues. V was pared by 11 bases and J by 7 bases, with 11 bases of the junction left unmatched. CDR3 nucleotide sequence: TGTGCCGGAAGACAGGGGGTAATGGTTGGCTACACCTTC. Protein product: CAGRQGVMVGYTF.

Concerning this clone itself: One junction end disagrees with the germline gene, perhaps due to a read error. The chain combines TRBV4-2 with TRBJ1-5; no definite D call. Germline CDR1 and CDR2: LGHNA and YNFKEQ. This CDR3 contains 14 residues. The CDR3 DNA is TGTACCAGCAGCCAAGGAACAGTCTATCAGCCCCAGCATTTT. Residues: CTSSQGTVYQPQHF.

This chain links TRBV27 with TRBJ1-5; 8 nucleotides agree with TRBD1. Germline CDR1 is MNHEY and CDR2 is SMNVEV (reference sequence). With 9 bases clipped from V and 1 base from J, the junction kept 17 bases outside the gene matches. This CDR3 has 18 residues. CDR3 region: CASTTPTRGPLSNQPQHF. The CDR3 region has the DNA TGTGCCAGTACCACACCCACCAGGGGGCCGTTGAGCAATCAGCCCCAGCATTTT.

The chain joins TRBV5-1 to TRBJ1-5, with TRBD1 identical over 11 bases. This CDR3 contains 15 residues. Germline V lookup: CDR1 SGHRS, CDR2 YFSETQ. V was clipped by 3 bases and J by 8 bases; unmatched bases: 7. CDR3 region: CASSWGTGGSEPQHF. CDR3 DNA: TGCGCCAGCAGCTGGGGGACAGGGGGGAGTGAGCCCCAGCATTTT.

The CDR3, as DNA: TGTGCCTGGAGAAAGGGACAGGGTGTGGGCACTGAAGCTTTCTTT. This translates into CAWRKGQGVGTEAFF. The J gene is TRBJ1-1, the V gene TRBV30; 9 bases line up with TRBD1. Germline CDR1 GTSNPN, CDR2 SVGIG (reference sequence). Losses at the gene ends were 3 bases for V and 4 bases for J; bases not matched to a gene: 9. This CDR3 comprises 15 residues.